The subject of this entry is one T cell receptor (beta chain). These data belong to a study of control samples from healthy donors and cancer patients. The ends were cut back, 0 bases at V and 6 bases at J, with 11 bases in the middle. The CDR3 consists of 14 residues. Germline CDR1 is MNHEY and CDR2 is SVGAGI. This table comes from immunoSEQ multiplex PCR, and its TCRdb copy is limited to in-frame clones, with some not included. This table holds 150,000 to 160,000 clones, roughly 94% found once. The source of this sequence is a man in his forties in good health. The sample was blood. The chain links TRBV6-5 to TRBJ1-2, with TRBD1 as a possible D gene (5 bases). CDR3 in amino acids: CASSYSGRVDGYTF. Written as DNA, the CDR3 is TGTGCCAGCAGTTACTCCGGCAGGGTTGATGGCTACACCTTC.